These 20 T cell receptor beta chains were sequenced from one sample in a study of neurological immune-mediated disorders (dated by TCRdb to the late 2010s). In the paper's terms, the time point label means: longitudinal time-point 2. The library was made by 5' RACE. For sequencing, an Illumina HiSeq 2500 was employed. TCRdb reprocessing: public reads trimmed at Q25 with fastp, clones called with MiXCR, in-frame beta chains kept. Merged by CDR3 protein, the rows form single entries marked with the most common genes and DNA. Present in this sample are about 60,000 distinct CDR3 sequences, around 10% of which were seen just once. The top ten hold about an eighth of the sample. Sequencing used PBMCs. These receptors came from a man younger than 45 in good health.

This clonotype came up many times. CDR3 protein: CASSLVEATKTQYF. Here the CDR3 DNA reads TGCGCCAGCAGCTTGGTGGAGGCCACCAAAACGCAGTATTTT. V usage is TRBV5-1 and J usage is TRBJ2-3; TRBD2 might be the D (5 bases). The length of the CDR3 is 14 residues. V lost 0 bases and J lost 9, with 14 bases in between. The V gene's germline CDR1 is SGHRS and CDR2 YFSETQ. The full variable domain, with the rest looked up from reference TRBV5-1 and TRBJ2-3, is KAGVTQTPRYLIKTRGQQVTLSCSPISGHRSVSWYQQTPGQGLQFLFEYFSETQRNKGNFPGRFSGRQFSNSRSEMNVSTLELGDSALYLCASSLVEATKTQYFGPGTRLTVL.

The rearrangement uses TRBV27 and TRBJ2-3; D is uncertain. Germline CDR1 and CDR2: MNHEY and SMNVEV (reference sequence). V shed 3 bases and J shed 5 bases, with 24 bases lying between them. The CDR3 is 18 amino acids. CDR3 DNA: TGTGCCAGCAGTTTCGGGTTGCCTAGAGGCGACCAGAGAGATACGCAGTATTTT. Encoded protein: CASSFGLPRGDQRDTQYF.

This clonotype was counted many times. This chain joins TRBV7-9 and TRBJ2-1; 8 nucleotides align to TRBD2. The CDR3 is made up of 12 amino acids. V shed 6 bases and J 13 bases; nucleotides not matched to a gene: 8. Germline V gives CDR1 SEHNR, CDR2 FQNEAQ (reference sequence). CDR3 DNA: TGTGCCAGCAGGCCGCCGGGACTAGACCAGTTCTTC. Translated: CASRPPGLDQFF.

This clonotype appeared many times. This chain connects TRBV20-1 to TRBJ2-1; TRBD2 agrees at 16 bases. V lost 5 bases, J lost 7 bases, and 8 bases stayed unmatched. Germline assignment: CDR1 DFQATT and CDR2 SNEGSKA (reference sequence). The CDR3 extends over 16 amino acids. The CDR3 sequence is CSARSGLAGGPNEQFF. CDR3 DNA sequence: TGCAGTGCTCGATCGGGACTAGCGGGAGGGCCTAATGAGCAGTTCTTC.

This clonotype was found many times. The chain uses TRBV10-3 and TRBJ2-5, with D possibly being TRBD1 or TRBD2 (5 bases each). Germline CDR1 and CDR2: ENHRY and SYGVKD. The CDR3 is made up of 15 amino acids. Trimming pared 5 bases from V and 5 bases from J, leaving 18 bases between. The CDR3 is CAISPDGTPGETQYF. In nucleotides, the CDR3 is TGTGCCATCAGTCCAGACGGGACGCCCGGGGAGACCCAGTACTTC.

In its sample, this clonotype was seen a few times. The genes are TRBV7-6 and TRBJ2-1; D may correspond to TRBD1 or TRBD2 (5 bases each). Germline CDR1 and CDR2: SGHVS and FNYEAQ. The CDR3 loop spans 13 amino acids. Trimming cost V 4 bases and J 6 bases, with 10 bases left between them. In DNA, the CDR3 is TGTGCCAGCAGCTGGGAGAGGGGCAATGAGCAGTTCTTC. Translating gives CASSWERGNEQFF.

The table lists this clonotype with many counts. The chain has TRBV5-1 and TRBJ2-5; D is perhaps TRBD2 (5 bases). Germline values: CDR1 SGHRS, CDR2 YFSETQ. This CDR3 is built from 15 residues. V lost 6 bases and J 0 bases, leaving 15 bases between the germline ends. DNA of the CDR3: TGCGCCAGCACCTGGACGGAGAGGGACCAAGAGACCCAGTACTTC. Residues: CASTWTERDQETQYF.

This clonotype occurred many times. The chain has TRBV5-1 and TRBJ2-1; tentatively, D is TRBD2 (5 bases). Looked up from germline, CDR1 is SGHRS and CDR2 is YFSETQ. V gave up 3 bases and J gave up 7 bases, with 20 bases separating them. CDR3 length: 16 amino acids. Written as DNA, the CDR3 is TGCGCCAGCAGCTCCCCCAAGCGGTGGGCCGGGAATGAGCAGTTCTTC. Amino acid sequence: CASSSPKRWAGNEQFF.

This clonotype was observed at least ten times. CDR3 DNA sequence: TGCAGTGCTAGACAGGTAAAGATGTACAATGAGCAGTTCTTC. Encoded protein: CSARQVKMYNEQFF. This rearrangement joins TRBV20-1 to TRBJ2-1; no definite D call. The CDR3 has 14 amino acids. Trimming took 2 bases from V and 4 from J, leaving 12 bases between them. Germline V gene lookup returns CDR1 DFQATT and CDR2 SNEGSKA (reference sequence).

This clonotype was recorded many times. The chain uses TRBV6-1 and TRBJ2-7; 11 positions match TRBD2. The CDR3 sequence is 17 residues long. Germline V gives CDR1 MNHNS, CDR2 SASEGT. The V gene end was trimmed by 5 bases and the J gene end by 1 base; junction bases not matched to a gene: 10. CDR3 in DNA: TGTGCCAGCAGTCCCCACCCGGGACTAGCGGATTCCTACGAGCAGTACTTC. It codes for CASSPHPGLADSYEQYF.

The sample holds many counts of this clonotype. The chain combines TRBV21-1 with TRBJ2-7; no check of the table's D call, TRBD1, against the DNA was made. TRBV21-1 has pseudogene status. This CDR3 is built from 15 residues. The CDR3 is CASSPHRDTAGEQYF. The CDR3 DNA follows: TGTGCCAGCAGCCCCCACCGGGACACCGCGGGGGAGCAGTACTTC.

The table lists this clonotype with many counts. This chain joins TRBV12-3 or TRBV12-4 and TRBJ2-5; 12 bases match TRBD2. The CDR3 runs to 17 residues. The trim removed 3 bases at V and 1 base at J, leaving 6 bases unmatched. CDR3 nucleotides: TGTGCCAGCAGTTTCGGGCGGACTAGCGGGACCCAAGAGACCCAGTACTTC. Its translation is CASSFGRTSGTQETQYF.

There are many counts of this clonotype. The chain is built from TRBV7-3 and TRBJ1-3, with a weak D call TRBD1 (6 bases). Per germline, CDR1 SGHTA and CDR2 FQGTGA. There are 12 residues in the CDR3. The germline V and J ends were trimmed by 8 bases and 1 base, with 6 bases remaining between them. The CDR3 here is CASQGSGNTIYF. The CDR3 nucleotides are TGTGCCAGCCAGGGGTCTGGAAACACCATATATTTT. Filled out from reference TRBV7-3 and TRBJ1-3, the complete variable domain reads GAGVSQTPSNKVTEKGKYVELRCDPISGHTALYWYRQSLGQGPEFLIYFQGTGAADDSGLPNDRFFAVRPEGSVSTLKIQRTERGDSAVYLCASQGSGNTIYFGEGSWLTVV.

The chain couples TRBV3-1 to TRBJ1-2; tentative D call: TRBD1 (6 bases). The CDR3 runs 13 residues. V lost 6 bases and J lost 4, with 12 bases in between. Germline lookup yields CDR1 LGHDT and CDR2 YNNKEL (reference sequence). CDR3 sequence reads: CASSPTGIYGYTF. CDR3 in DNA: TGTGCCAGCAGTCCTACAGGGATCTATGGCTACACCTTC.

This chain links TRBV27 with TRBJ2-3; 11 nucleotides match TRBD1. Germline V gives CDR1 MNHEY, CDR2 SMNVEV (reference sequence). V shed 8 bases, J shed 3 bases, and the junction held 4 bases outside the gene matches. The CDR3 totals 14 residues. This CDR3 is CASWDRGLTDTQYF. CDR3 sequence (DNA): TGTGCCAGCTGGGACAGGGGGTTGACAGATACGCAGTATTTT.

This clonotype has a count of ten or more. V and J are TRBV20-1 and TRBJ2-2; D gene ambiguous. In germline, CDR1 is DFQATT, CDR2 SNEGSKA (reference sequence). With 6 bases removed from V and 3 bases from J, the gap between germline ends came to 11 bases. The CDR3 length is 13 residues. DNA of the CDR3: TGCAGTGCGTCCGCGGTGGACACCGGGGAGCTGTTTTTT. Residues: CSASAVDTGELFF.

This clonotype was detected many times. V and J are TRBV15 and TRBJ2-2; the D call may be TRBD1 or TRBD2 (6 bases each). The CDR3 runs to 16 residues. Germline V gene data show CDR1 as LNHNV and CDR2 as YYDKDF (reference sequence). V was cut by 5 bases and J by 4 bases, with 17 bases left in between. For the CDR3, the DNA is TGTGCCACCAGCCAACCAAGGGGGGAAGGCACCGGGGAGCTGTTTTTT. It is translated as CATSQPRGEGTGELFF.

In the case of this clonotype: Given a much more abundant clone one base away, this may be a read error. The chain recombines TRBV4-2 with TRBJ2-1; 10 positions match TRBD2. The CDR3 has 16 residues. Per germline, CDR1 LGHNA and CDR2 YNFKEQ. This CDR3 is CASSQDGTSAYNERFF. DNA for the CDR3: TGTGCCAGCAGCCAAGATGGGACTAGCGCCTACAATGAGCGGTTCTTC.

This clonotype was picked up many times. The rearrangement joins TRBV7-9 to TRBJ1-2, with 7 bases aligning to TRBD1. Germline CDR1 SEHNR, CDR2 FQNEAQ (reference sequence). After removal of 4 bases from V and 0 bases from J, the junction contained 8 bases not matched to a gene. The length of the CDR3 is 16 residues. Here the CDR3 reads CASSSATGTTNYGYTF. DNA for the CDR3: TGTGCCAGCAGCTCCGCGACAGGGACCACTAACTATGGCTACACCTTC. Complete variable domain (other parts from reference TRBV7-9 and TRBJ1-2): DTGVSQNPRHKITKRGQNVTFRCDPISEHNRLYWYRQTLGQGPEFLTYFQNEAQLEKSRLLSDRFSAERPKGSFSTLEIQRTEQGDSAMYLCASSSATGTTNYGYTFGSGTRLTVV.

This clonotype showed up many times. The chain uses TRBV12-3 or TRBV12-4 and TRBJ2-1, with 9 bases aligning to TRBD2. CDR3 length: 14 residues. V lost 6 bases to trimming and J lost 10 bases; unmatched junction nucleotides: 10. In DNA, the CDR3 is TGTGCCAGCAGGAGACCGGGACTAGCAGGCGAGCAGTTCTTC. Protein product: CASRRPGLAGEQFF.